This record looks at one TCR beta chain sequence and its context. This specimen belongs to a study of blood T cell repertoires in COVID-19. J was trimmed by 5 bases and V by 7 bases; bases with no gene match: 14. CDR3 size: 16 residues. Germline assignment: CDR1 SGHRS and CDR2 YFSETQ. Clones were sequenced by immunoSEQ multiplex PCR, and TCRdb holds only the in-frame ones, with some missing. The sample lists about 140,000 clones, roughly 80% seen once, with around 8% in the top ten. The chain couples TRBV5-1 to TRBJ1-4, with 7 nucleotides matching TRBD1. The sequencing sample was made of peripheral blood. The TCR comes from a human donor in a cohort sampled during active COVID-19. The CDR3 spells CASRRLGPGQNEKLFF. The CDR3 nucleotides read TGCGCCAGCCGACGTCTGGGCCCGGGACAGAATGAAAAACTGTTTTTT.